The present T cell receptor (beta chain) was sequenced within a study of CD8+CD57+ T cells in acquired aplastic anemia. Study-level results: Some 29 CD8+ CDR3 sequences were shared between patients and controls.

On this clonotype: Its antigen is not known. The conserved phenylalanine or tryptophan normally closing the CDR3 is absent here, so this likely arose from a read error. It is unclear where the CDR3 begins or ends on the DNA, so no DNA is shown, and the CDR3 is as TCRdb lists it.

Genomic DNA served as template for TCR beta VDJ and CDR3 profiling. TCRdb processed the reads anew with MiXCR; each CDR3 protein has one entry. The table lists about 420,000 distinct CDR3 sequences, roughly 68% of them singletons, with 3% to 5% in the top ten. The CDR3 is 13 residues long, counting both termini. Germline CDR1 is SNHLY and CDR2 is FYNNEI. This receptor was identified in a human donor in good health, serving as a control. Sequences were obtained from sorted CD4+, CD8+, or CD8+CD57+ T cells (not recorded which) from PBMCs. The chain recombines TRBV2 with TRBJ2-7. The CDR3 loop is CASSLVHGYEQHY.